The sequence of this T cell receptor beta chain was determined in a study of vaccination and CD4 T cells after COVID-19 (dated by TCRdb to between 2021 and 2022). Context from the whole study: Every convalescent patient had a positive nasal swab PCR test for SARS-CoV-2, with mild disease in under ten patients and severe disease in one. In the convalescent cohort there were six males and four females, among whom were two Hispanic individuals, seven Caucasians, two Asians and one multiracial person. Participants received two doses of either the Pfizer-BioNTech BNT162b2 vaccine (n=8) or the Moderna mRNA-1273 vaccine (n=2). Post-COVID blood samples from convalescent patients were collected a median of approximately 100 days after diagnosis, with a range of roughly 35 to 180 days. Post-vaccine blood samples were obtained a median of approximately 74 days after the second vaccine dose, with a range of 14 to 241 days. For stimulating the cultures, overlapping spike peptide pools were used, derived from SARS-CoV-2 as well as from the common cold coronaviruses HCoV-NL63, HCoV-OC43 and HCoV-229E. As controls, cultures received a CEFX viral epitope pool (the positive control), an HIV-1 Nef peptide pool (the negative control), or no peptide at all. The spike-specific CD4+ TCR repertoire was compared before and after mRNA vaccination in nine to ten COVID-19 convalescent patients and a handful of infection-naive healthy vaccine recipients.

The library relied on PCR. TCR sequencing of DNA from cultured CD4+ T cells used the Oncomine TCR Beta short-read assay at the Johns Hopkins FTIC core. Genomic DNA was extracted from the cultured CD4+ T cells with the QIAamp micro DNA kit. The Oncomine TCR Beta libraries from cultured CD4+ T cells were pooled using unique dual indexes and then sequenced on an Illumina iSeq 100. Concerning the study's data processing: Non-productive sequences were removed, and CDR3s that did not start with C, did not end with F or W, or were shorter than 7 amino acids were discarded. The MANAFEST web application identified antigen-specific clonotypes by comparing peptide-stimulated wells against reference wells and other culture wells. To be called positive, a clone needed an FDR below 0.05, an odds ratio above 5, and a productive frequency above 0.1% in at least two of three replicate wells. Clonotypes that were significantly expanded in both SARS-CoV-2 spike wells and at least one common cold coronavirus spike condition were defined as cross-reactive. CDR3 homology was assessed with Levenshtein distances (stringdist) and unrooted phylogenetic trees (ape) in R version 3.6.1. TCRdb redid the processing of the public reads, applying fastp at Q25 and MiXCR, and retained in-frame beta chains. Each record represents a unique CDR3 protein, reported with the most common genes and DNA among its rows. V and J calls and clone size were set by TCRdb, not the authors. This sample has roughly 13,000 distinct CDR3 sequences in its table, and over 45% of those were observed once. More than 12% of the sample is held by the ten biggest clonotypes.

Overall study results and their limits: Although the median number of SARS-CoV-2-reactive clonotypes went up from fewer than 25 after infection to around 40 after vaccination, the increase was not significant. Only a relatively small number of convalescent patients were included in the study, and early timepoints following natural infection were not analyzed. In convalescent patients, a median roughly 86% of post-vaccine SARS-CoV-2-reactive clones were detected only after vaccination, suggesting vaccine-specific priming. Nearly all vaccine-specific clones in convalescent patients (304 of 307) were mono-reactive for SARS-CoV-2 spike rather than cross-reactive with common cold coronaviruses.

From the cysteine up to the phenylalanine, the CDR3 has a length of 14 residues. The kept DNA is CDR3 alone, 42 bases in frame from the first base. Looking up the germline V gene (reference sequence) yields CDR1 GTSNPN and CDR2 SVGIG. Relative to germline, V is missing 3 bases and J is missing 0 bases, with 4 bases of the junction outside any gene match. Concerning this clonotype itself: Its cognate antigen has yet to be identified. Base qualities are missing; no much larger clone stands one base away.

Taken with the paper, the label for treatment or condition translates to: approximately 10-day PBMC culture with coronavirus spike peptide pools or control peptides (ViraFEST assay). To expand antigen-specific T cells with peptide pools and then pick out the expanded clonotypes through TCR sequencing, the study relied on the ViraFEST assay. The convalescent patients' positive SARS-CoV-2 PCR tests fell between March and December 2020, which was before the Alpha, Beta and Delta variants emerged in the United States. Each well held about 2.2 million PBMCs cultured in IMDM containing approximately 5% human AB serum and about 10 IU/ml IL-2, with 8 to 10 ug/ml peptide pools added. Half of the culture medium was replaced with fresh IL-2-containing medium on days 3 and 7. Once the cells had been in culture for approximately 10 days, the EasySep CD4+ T cell isolation kit was used to isolate CD4+ T cells by negative selection. PBMCs were separated from whole blood using Ficoll-Paque Plus gradient centrifugation and then either used fresh or cryopreserved at -140C. In general, triplicate wells were set up for every culture condition.

The clonotype originates from a human donor who had recovered from COVID-19. The sample comprised CD4+ T cells from blood, cultured in vitro. The receptor chain draws on TRBV30 and TRBJ2-7, and 8 junctional nucleotides match TRBD2. The sequence in DNA is TGTGCCTGGAGGTCTAGCGGGCCCTCCTACGAGCAGTACTTC. It codes for CAWRSSGPSYEQYF.